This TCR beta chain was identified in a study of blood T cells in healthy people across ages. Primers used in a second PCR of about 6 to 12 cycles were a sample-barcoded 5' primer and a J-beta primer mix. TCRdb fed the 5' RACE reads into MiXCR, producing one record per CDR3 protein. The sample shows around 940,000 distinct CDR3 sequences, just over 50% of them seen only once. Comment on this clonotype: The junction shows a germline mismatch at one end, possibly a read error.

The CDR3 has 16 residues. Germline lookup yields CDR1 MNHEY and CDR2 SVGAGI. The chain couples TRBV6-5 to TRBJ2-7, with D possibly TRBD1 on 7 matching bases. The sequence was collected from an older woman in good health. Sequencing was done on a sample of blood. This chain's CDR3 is CVSSYSAGQISYEQYF. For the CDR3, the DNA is TGTGTCAGCAGTTACTCGGCGGGACAGATCTCCTACGAGCAGTACTTC.